The 13 T cell receptor beta chains below all came from one sample that was sequenced in a study of post-analysis software for immune sequencing data. Study-level findings and limits: Five or six TRBV segments were more frequent in patients than controls; TRBV5-6, TRBV5-1 and TRBV20-1 belonged to this group.

Antigen specificity for these receptors is unknown. Unique molecular identifiers were carried by the TCR beta cDNA libraries. TCRdb recomputed calls from the PCR reads with MiXCR, one row per CDR3 protein. The data show around 440,000 distinct CDR3 sequences, roughly 45% seen once. Sample: blood. These receptor sequences come from a girl aged 5 to 17 with multiple sclerosis.

The table lists this clonotype with a few counts. The V and J genes are TRBV5-1 and TRBJ2-5; D gene uncertain. The CDR3 totals 13 residues. CDR1 is SGHRS, CDR2 YFSETQ, per germline. Trimming cost V 5 bases and J 3 bases, with 11 bases left between them. The CDR3 nucleotides are TGCGCCAGCAGTCACCCGCGGAAAGAGACCCAGTACTTC. This encodes CASSHPRKETQYF.

This clonotype was observed many times. The chain has TRBV12-3 or TRBV12-4 and TRBJ2-7; D ambiguous. Trimming cost V 2 bases and J 5 bases, with 10 bases left between them. This CDR3 has 13 amino acids. This CDR3 is CASSLTFLNEQYF. CDR3 DNA sequence: TGTGCCAGCAGTTTAACATTTCTAAACGAGCAGTACTTC.

V usage is TRBV6-1 and J usage is TRBJ2-1; 11 positions match TRBD2. Unmatched junction bases numbered 17, after V lost 4 bases and J lost 9 bases. The CDR3 sequence is 18 residues long. CDR1 MNHNS and CDR2 SASEGT come from the germline V gene. The CDR3 spells CASSGGPPSSGRALEQFF. In DNA, the CDR3 is TGTGCCAGCAGTGGAGGACCCCCTAGTAGCGGGAGGGCCCTTGAGCAGTTCTTC.

The chain combines TRBV27 with TRBJ2-7, with D perhaps TRBD1 or TRBD2 (6 bases each). V was shortened by 3 bases and J by 2 bases, with 14 bases between the two germline ends. Germline-derived CDR1 and CDR2 are MNHEY and SMNVEV (reference sequence). The CDR3 is 15 residues long. This chain's CDR3 is CASSLVPGAAYEQYF. For the CDR3, the DNA is TGTGCCAGCAGTTTGGTACCGGGGGCGGCCTACGAGCAGTACTTC.

This clonotype came up a few times. V is TRBV6-5 and J is TRBJ2-3, with TRBD2 identical over 15 bases. This CDR3 has 19 residues. Germline assignment: CDR1 MNHEY and CDR2 SVGAGI. J lost 1 base, V lost 2 bases, and 7 bases had no gene match. The CDR3, as DNA: TGTGCCAGCAGTTACATCGGGACTAGCGGGAGGTCTGGCACAGATACGCAGTATTTT. Translation: CASSYIGTSGRSGTDTQYF.

The CDR3 bases are TGTGCCAGCAGACCCCGAGGAGGCTTGAATGAAAAACTGTTTTTT. Translating gives CASRPRGGLNEKLFF. The rearrangement joins TRBV7-8 to TRBJ1-4, with unresolved D. V was cut by 6 bases and J by 5 bases, with 16 bases left in between. The CDR3 covers 15 residues. CDR1 is SGHVS and CDR2 is FQNEAQ in the germline V gene.

CDR3 coding DNA: TGTGCCAGCAGCAAAACGACTAGCGGCCCTCGAGATACGCAGTATTTT. Its protein is CASSKTTSGPRDTQYF. The chain is built from TRBV21-1 and TRBJ2-3; the listed D gene, TRBD2, was not tested against the DNA. TRBV21-1 is classified as a pseudogene. The CDR3 is 16 residues long.

The V gene is TRBV7-3, the J gene TRBJ1-1; 12 positions match TRBD1. V lost 5 bases and J lost 4; bases outside the gene matches: 11. The CDR3 extends over 17 amino acids. In germline, CDR1 is SGHTA, CDR2 FQGTGA. The DNA of the CDR3 is TGTGCCAGCAGCCCGTTCCCGGGACAGGGGGCGAGCACTGAAGCTTTCTTT. This gives the protein CASSPFPGQGASTEAFF.

The V gene is TRBV6-2 or TRBV6-3, the J gene TRBJ1-1, with a possible D match to TRBD1 (6 bases). Germline V CDR1 and CDR2: MNHEY, SVGEGT. V lost 0 bases and J lost 0, with 14 bases in between. The CDR3 has 17 residues. The CDR3 DNA follows: TGTGCCAGCAGTTACTCGTACACAGGGATAATGAACACTGAAGCTTTCTTT. It is translated as CASSYSYTGIMNTEAFF.

DNA for the CDR3: TGCGCCAGCAGCTTGGCCTCTTTAGGACTAGCGGGAGTCAATGAGCAGTTCTTC. Its protein product is CASSLASLGLAGVNEQFF. V gene TRBV5-1 combines with J gene TRBJ2-1, with 13 positions matching TRBD2. CDR3 length: 18 residues. V was clipped by 0 bases and J by 6 bases; unmatched bases: 9. From germline, CDR1 is SGHRS and CDR2 YFSETQ.

This chain uses TRBV29-1 with TRBJ2-3; 7 nucleotides match TRBD2. V dropped 1 base and J dropped 1; count of bases not matched to a gene: 5. This CDR3 contains 15 residues. Germline V gene sequence: CDR1 SQVTM, CDR2 ANQGSEA. The CDR3 here is CSVEGPGGGTDTQYF. DNA for the CDR3: TGCAGCGTTGAAGGTCCGGGAGGAGGCACAGATACGCAGTATTTT.

V gene TRBV3-1 combines with J gene TRBJ2-5; 8 bases line up with TRBD1. The end of the DNA is better explained by TRBJ2-7, so the J call may be wrong. This CDR3 contains 15 residues. Germline V lookup: CDR1 LGHDT, CDR2 YNNKEL (reference sequence). The chain's CDR3 is CASSQRQGWAYEQYF. In nucleotides, the CDR3 is TGTGCCAGCAGCCAGAGACAGGGGTGGGCCTACGAGCAGTACTTC.

As DNA, the CDR3 is TGCGCCAGCACGGACAGGGGGGATGAAAAACTGTTTTTT. Amino acids: CASTDRGDEKLFF. The rearrangement links TRBV4-1 to TRBJ1-4, with 10 bases aligning to TRBD1. Germline lookup yields CDR1 MGHRA and CDR2 YSYEKL. This CDR3 is built from 13 residues. The V gene end was trimmed by 7 bases and the J gene end by 6 bases; junction bases not matched to a gene: 2.